Below, 3 T cell receptor beta chains from the same sample are listed, as sequenced in a study of T cells in Graves' hyperthyroidism and ophthalmopathy. Using RNA transcripts as the source, TCR beta CDR3 regions were amplified. HTBI primers drove first-round RT-PCR of the TCR CDR3. Using its own MiXCR run on the multiplex PCR reads, TCRdb lists one record per CDR3 protein. This sample has about 740,000 distinct CDR3 sequences; 11% to 15% occur once, and the top ten carry 10%. Source material: blood. The receptors shown here come from a woman aged 18 to 35 with Graves' hyperthyroidism.

In this sample, this clonotype turned up a few times. The chain recombines TRBV6-1 with TRBJ1-2, with D hard to call. V lost 6 bases to trimming and J lost 6 bases, with 11 bases between them. The CDR3 has 12 amino acids. In germline, CDR1 is MNHNS, CDR2 SASEGT. CDR3 sequence: CASSLMGHGYTF. DNA for the CDR3: TGTGCCAGCAGCCTGATGGGTCATGGCTACACCTTC.

This clonotype has only a few counts. The chain employs TRBV5-1 and TRBJ2-7; possible D gene TRBD2, 5 bases. This CDR3 contains 15 residues. Germline CDR1 is SGHRS and CDR2 is YFSETQ. Trimming shortened V by 3 bases and J by 0 bases, and 13 bases separated the two germline ends. The CDR3 DNA follows: TGCGCCAGCAGCTGGGAGACACCTCCCTCCTACGAGCAGTACTTC. Translated, it gives CASSWETPPSYEQYF.

In its sample, this clonotype was seen a few times. V and J are TRBV7-8 and TRBJ2-7, with 8 bases aligning to TRBD1. The trim removed 6 bases at V and 1 base at J, leaving 8 bases unmatched. CDR3 length: 15 residues. Looked up from germline, CDR1 is SGHVS and CDR2 is FQNEAQ. This CDR3 is CASSPDRGQSYEQYF. CDR3 sequence (DNA): TGTGCCAGCAGTCCCGACAGGGGCCAATCCTACGAGCAGTACTTC.